This T cell receptor beta chain is from a study of CD8+ T cells in alopecia areata. On the study more broadly: The duration of tofacitinib was 6 to 18 months, with 6 months off drug afterward.

With regard to this clone: Its antigen is undetermined.

Study findings and constraints: Mice gave a clearer picture of TCR sharing than patients did, possibly for HLA-related reasons. Higher clonality than in normal scalp was seen in lesional scalp, especially alopecia totalis/universalis. Alphabeta T cells residing in normal skin are also sequenced in scalp samples.

The sequencing template was cDNA reverse transcribed from extracted RNA. Data came from immunoSEQ multiplex PCR; TCRdb stores just in-frame clones and leaves some out. The table lists some 150,000 clones, 67% of them singletons. The V gene lost 1 base and the J gene lost 6 bases, with 5 bases spanning the gap. CDR3 length equals 12 residues. Germline lookup yields CDR1 SEHNR and CDR2 FQNEAQ (reference sequence). The genes are TRBV7-9 and TRBJ2-3, with TRBD2 as a possible D gene (5 bases). The sample in question was CD8+ T cells sorted from blood, obtained at week 0. The receptor's source is a human donor with alopecia areata. The CDR3 sequence is CASSLERDTQYF. In DNA, the CDR3 is TGTGCCAGCAGCTTAGAGCGGGATACGCAGTATTTT.